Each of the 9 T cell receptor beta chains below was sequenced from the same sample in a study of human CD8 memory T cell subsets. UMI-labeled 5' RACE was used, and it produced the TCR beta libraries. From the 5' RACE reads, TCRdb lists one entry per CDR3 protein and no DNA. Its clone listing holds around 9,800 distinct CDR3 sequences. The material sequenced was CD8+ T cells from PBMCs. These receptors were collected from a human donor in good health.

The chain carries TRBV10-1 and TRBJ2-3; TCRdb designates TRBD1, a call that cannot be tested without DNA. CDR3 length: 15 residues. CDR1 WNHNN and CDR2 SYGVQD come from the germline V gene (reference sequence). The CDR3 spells CASSERTTSTDTQYF.

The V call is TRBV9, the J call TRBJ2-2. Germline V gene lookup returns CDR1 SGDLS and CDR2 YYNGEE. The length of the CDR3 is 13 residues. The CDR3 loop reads CASSHMNTGELFF.

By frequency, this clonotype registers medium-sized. CDR3 protein: CASSEVPLREAFF. This sequence joins TRBV6-1 and TRBJ1-1; there is no DNA to check the TCRdb D call of TRBD1. CDR3 length: 13 amino acids. Germline CDR1 MNHNS, CDR2 SASEGT.

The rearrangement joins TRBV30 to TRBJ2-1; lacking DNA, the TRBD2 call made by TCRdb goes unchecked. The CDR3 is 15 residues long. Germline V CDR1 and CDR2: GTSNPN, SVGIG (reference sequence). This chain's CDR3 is CAWSAEGFIKNEQFF.

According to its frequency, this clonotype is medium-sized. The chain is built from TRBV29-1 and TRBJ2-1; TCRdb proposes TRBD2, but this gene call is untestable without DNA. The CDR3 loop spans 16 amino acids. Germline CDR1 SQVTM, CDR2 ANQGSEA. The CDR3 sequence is CSVVFGEAGLYNEQFF.

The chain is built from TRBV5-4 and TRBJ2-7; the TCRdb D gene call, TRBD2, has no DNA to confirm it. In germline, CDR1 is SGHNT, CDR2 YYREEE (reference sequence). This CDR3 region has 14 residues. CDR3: CASSRRDFPYEQYF.

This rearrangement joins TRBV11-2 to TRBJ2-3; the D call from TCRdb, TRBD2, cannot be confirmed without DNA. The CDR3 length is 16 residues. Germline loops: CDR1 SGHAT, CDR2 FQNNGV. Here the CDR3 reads CASSLEAGTSTDTQYF.

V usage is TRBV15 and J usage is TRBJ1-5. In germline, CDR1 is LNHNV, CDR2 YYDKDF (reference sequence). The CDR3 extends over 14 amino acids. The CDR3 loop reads CATSSDGASWPQHF.

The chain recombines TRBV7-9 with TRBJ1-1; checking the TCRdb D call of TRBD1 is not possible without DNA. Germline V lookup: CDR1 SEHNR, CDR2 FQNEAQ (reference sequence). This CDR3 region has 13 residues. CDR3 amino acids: CASSPTPLGEAFF. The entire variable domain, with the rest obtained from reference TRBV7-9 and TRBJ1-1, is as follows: DTGVSQNPRHKITKRGQNVTFRCDPISEHNRLYWYRQTLGQGPEFLTYFQNEAQLEKSRLLSDRFSAERPKGSFSTLEIQRTEQGDSAMYLCASSPTPLGEAFFGQGTRLTVV.